Included here is one TCR beta chain sequence, with context. Its specificity is unknown. It was with 60 Vbeta and 13 Jbeta primers that the PCR ran. Sequencing was performed with immunoSEQ multiplex PCR; in TCRdb, only in-frame clones are kept and a portion is missing. This table has some 140,000 clones, more than 70% appearing once. The data were taken from a study of cytomegalovirus exposure and HLA in healthy donors. Whole-study context: Previous work identified roughly 120 million unique TCR beta sequences from about 200 million T cells. Early released data had tens of millions of unique TCRs, all coming from HLA-typed donors.

Study-wide points: Associated with cytomegalovirus, according to the listing, were around 160 TCR beta chains.

The CDR3 is 15 amino acids. Trimming took 5 bases from V and 2 from J; bases not matched to a gene: 3. In germline, CDR1 is SGHTA, CDR2 FQGTGA. Sequences were obtained from PBMCs. This chain joins TRBV7-3 and TRBJ2-3, with 11 bases aligning to TRBD2. This TCR came from a woman aged 60-75 years in good health and CMV-seronegative. The chain's CDR3 is CASSATSGITDTQYF. CDR3 sequence (DNA): TGTGCCAGCAGCGCGACTAGCGGGATCACAGATACGCAGTATTTT.